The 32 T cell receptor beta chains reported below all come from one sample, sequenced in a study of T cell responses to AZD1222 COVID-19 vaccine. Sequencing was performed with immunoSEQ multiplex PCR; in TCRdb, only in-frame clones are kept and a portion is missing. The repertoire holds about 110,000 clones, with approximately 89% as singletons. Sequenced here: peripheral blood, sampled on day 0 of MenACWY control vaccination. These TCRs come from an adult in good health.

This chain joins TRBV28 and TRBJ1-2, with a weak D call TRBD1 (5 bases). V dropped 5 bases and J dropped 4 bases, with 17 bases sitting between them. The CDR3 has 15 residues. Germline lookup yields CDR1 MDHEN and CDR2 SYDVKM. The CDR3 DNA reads TGTGCCAGCAGTCCACCGGGACGGGAAAGCTATGGCTACACCTTC. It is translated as CASSPPGRESYGYTF.

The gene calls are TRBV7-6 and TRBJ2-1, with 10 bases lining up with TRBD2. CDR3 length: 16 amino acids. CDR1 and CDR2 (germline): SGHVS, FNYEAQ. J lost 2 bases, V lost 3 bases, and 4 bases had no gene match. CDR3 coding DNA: TGTGCCAGCAGCTTGGGAAGCGGGGGGGCCTACAATGAGCAGTTCTTC. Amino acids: CASSLGSGGAYNEQFF.

The CDR3 DNA follows: TGTGCCAGCAGCTTAGGGACAGGGGATAGGAATGAGCAGTTCTTC. Translated: CASSLGTGDRNEQFF. The gene calls are TRBV7-9 and TRBJ2-1; 9 nucleotides align to TRBD1. The CDR3 runs 15 residues. Per the germline V gene, CDR1 is SEHNR and CDR2 is FQNEAQ (reference sequence). Trimming removed 1 base from V and 7 bases from J; junction bases left unmatched: 5.

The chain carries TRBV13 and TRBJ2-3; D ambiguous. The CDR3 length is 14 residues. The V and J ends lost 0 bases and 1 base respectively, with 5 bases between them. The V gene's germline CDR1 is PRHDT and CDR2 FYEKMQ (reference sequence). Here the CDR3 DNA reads TGTGCCAGCAGCTTAGGGGGTCGCACAGATACGCAGTATTTT. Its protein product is CASSLGGRTDTQYF. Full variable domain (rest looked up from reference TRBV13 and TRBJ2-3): AAGVIQSPRHLIKEKRETATLKCYPIPRHDTVYWYQQGPGQDPQFLISFYEKMQSDKGSIPDRFSAQQFSDYHSELNMSSLELGDSALYFCASSLGGRTDTQYFGPGTRLTVL.

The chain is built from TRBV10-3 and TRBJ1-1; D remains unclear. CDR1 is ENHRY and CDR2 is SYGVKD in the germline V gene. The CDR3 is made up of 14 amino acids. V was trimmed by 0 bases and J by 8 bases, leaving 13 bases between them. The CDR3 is CAISESATVQEAFF. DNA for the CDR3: TGTGCCATCAGTGAGTCAGCTACAGTTCAAGAAGCTTTCTTT.

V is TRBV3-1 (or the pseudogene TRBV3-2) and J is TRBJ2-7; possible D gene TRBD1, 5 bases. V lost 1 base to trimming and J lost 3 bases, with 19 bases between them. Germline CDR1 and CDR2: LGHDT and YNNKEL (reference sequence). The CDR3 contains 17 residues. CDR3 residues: CASSQGPGYPFIYEQYF. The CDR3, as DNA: TGTGCCAGCAGCCAAGGCCCAGGGTACCCCTTTATCTACGAGCAGTACTTC.

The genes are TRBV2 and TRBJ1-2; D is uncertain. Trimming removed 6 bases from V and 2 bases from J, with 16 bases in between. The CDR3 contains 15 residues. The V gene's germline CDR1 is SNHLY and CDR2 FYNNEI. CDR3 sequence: CASSGEQLINYGYTF. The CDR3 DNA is TGTGCCAGCAGCGGGGAACAGCTGATAAACTATGGCTACACCTTC.

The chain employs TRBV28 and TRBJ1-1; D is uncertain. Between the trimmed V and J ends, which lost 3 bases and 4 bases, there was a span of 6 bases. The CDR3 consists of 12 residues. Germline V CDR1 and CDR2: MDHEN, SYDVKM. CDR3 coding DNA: TGTGCCAGCAGTTTCACGGGCACTGAAGCTTTCTTT. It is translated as CASSFTGTEAFF.

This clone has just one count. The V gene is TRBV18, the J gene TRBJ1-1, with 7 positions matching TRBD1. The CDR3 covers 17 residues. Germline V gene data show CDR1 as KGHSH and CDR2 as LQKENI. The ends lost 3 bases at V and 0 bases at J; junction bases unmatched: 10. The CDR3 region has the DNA TGTGCCAGCTCACCCCGACAGGGAGTGGGCATGAACACTGAAGCTTTCTTT. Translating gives CASSPRQGVGMNTEAFF. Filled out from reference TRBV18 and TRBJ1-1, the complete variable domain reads NAGVMQNPRHLVRRRGQEARLRCSPMKGHSHVYWYRQLPEEGLKFMVYLQKENIIDESGMPKERFSAEFPKEGPSILRIQQVVRGDSAAYFCASSPRQGVGMNTEAFFGQGTRLTVV.

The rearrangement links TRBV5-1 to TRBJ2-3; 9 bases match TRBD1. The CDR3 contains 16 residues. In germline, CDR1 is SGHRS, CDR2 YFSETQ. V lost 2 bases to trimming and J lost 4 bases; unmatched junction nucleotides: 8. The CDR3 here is CASSLTGGAVSDTQYF. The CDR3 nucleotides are TGCGCCAGCAGCTTAACAGGGGGCGCGGTCTCAGATACGCAGTATTTT. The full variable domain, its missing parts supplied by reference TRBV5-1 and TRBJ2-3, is KAGVTQTPRYLIKTRGQQVTLSCSPISGHRSVSWYQQTPGQGLQFLFEYFSETQRNKGNFPGRFSGRQFSNSRSEMNVSTLELGDSALYLCASSLTGGAVSDTQYFGPGTRLTVL.

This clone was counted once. The CDR3 is CASSIWSGGRHEQYF. In nucleotides, the CDR3 is TGTGCCAGTAGTATCTGGTCAGGGGGGCGGCACGAGCAGTACTTC. The V call is TRBV19, the J call TRBJ2-7; maybe TRBD1 (7 bases). Germline lookup yields CDR1 LNHDA and CDR2 SQIVND (reference sequence). V was pared by 3 bases and J by 5 bases, with 17 bases between. This CDR3 has 15 residues.

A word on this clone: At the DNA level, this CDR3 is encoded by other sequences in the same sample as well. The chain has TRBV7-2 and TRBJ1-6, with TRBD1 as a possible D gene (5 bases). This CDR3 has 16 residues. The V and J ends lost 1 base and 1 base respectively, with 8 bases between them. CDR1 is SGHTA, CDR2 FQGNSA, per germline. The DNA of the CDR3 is TGTGCCAGCAGCTTAGAATGGGGGTCCTATAATTCACCCCTCCACTTT. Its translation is CASSLEWGSYNSPLHF. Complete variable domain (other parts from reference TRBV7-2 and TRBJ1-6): GAGVSQSPSNKVTEKGKDVELRCDPISGHTALYWYRQSLGQGLEFLIYFQGNSAPDKSGLPSDRFSAERTGGSVSTLTIQRTQQEDSAVYLCASSLEWGSYNSPLHFGNGTRLTVT.

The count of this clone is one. CDR3 nucleotides: TGTGCCAGCAGCTTAGCGATCTTGGGGGGCACCCTTTATGGCTACACCTTC. This sequence encodes CASSLAILGGTLYGYTF. The genes are TRBV7-8 and TRBJ1-2; a weak D match, TRBD1 (6 bases). V lost 0 bases and J 5 bases, leaving 19 bases between the germline ends. This CDR3 has 17 amino acids. The germline V gene encodes CDR1 SGHVS and CDR2 FQNEAQ. The whole variable domain, filled in from reference TRBV7-8 and TRBJ1-2, reads GAGVSQSPRYKVAKRGQDVALRCDPISGHVSLFWYQQALGQGPEFLTYFQNEAQLDKSGLPSDRFFAERPEGSVSTLKIQRTQQEDSAVYLCASSLAILGGTLYGYTFGSGTRLTVV.

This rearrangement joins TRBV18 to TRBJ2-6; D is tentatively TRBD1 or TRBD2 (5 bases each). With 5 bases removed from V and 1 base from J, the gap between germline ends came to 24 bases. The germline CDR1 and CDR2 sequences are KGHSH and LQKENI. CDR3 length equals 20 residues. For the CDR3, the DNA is TGTGCCAGCTCAACCCAATATTTCGGGACGCGACTGTCTGGGGCCAACGTCCTGACTTTC. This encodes CASSTQYFGTRLSGANVLTF.

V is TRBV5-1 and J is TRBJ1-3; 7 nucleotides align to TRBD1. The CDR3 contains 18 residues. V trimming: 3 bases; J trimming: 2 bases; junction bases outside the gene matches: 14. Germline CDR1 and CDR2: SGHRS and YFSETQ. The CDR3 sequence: CASSWRQQGVRPGNTIYF. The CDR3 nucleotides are TGCGCCAGCAGCTGGAGACAGCAGGGGGTTAGACCTGGAAACACCATATATTTT.

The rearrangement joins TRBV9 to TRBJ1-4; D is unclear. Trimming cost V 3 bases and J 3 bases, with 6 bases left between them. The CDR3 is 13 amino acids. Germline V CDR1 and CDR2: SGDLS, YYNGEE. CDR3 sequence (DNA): TGTGCCAGCAGCGCTCATTCTAATGAAAAACTGTTTTTT. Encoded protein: CASSAHSNEKLFF.

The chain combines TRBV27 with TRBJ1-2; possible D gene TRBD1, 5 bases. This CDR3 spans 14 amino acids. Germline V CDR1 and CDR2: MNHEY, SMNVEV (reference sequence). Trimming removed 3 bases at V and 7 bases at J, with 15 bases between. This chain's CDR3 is CASSLGPGVAGYTF. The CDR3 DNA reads TGTGCCAGCAGTTTGGGGCCCGGGGTAGCTGGCTACACCTTC.

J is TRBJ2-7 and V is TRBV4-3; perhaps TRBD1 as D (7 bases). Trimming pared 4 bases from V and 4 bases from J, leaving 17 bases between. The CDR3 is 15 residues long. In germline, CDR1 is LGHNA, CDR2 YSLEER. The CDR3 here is CASSRNLQGRYEQYF. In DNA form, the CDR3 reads TGCGCCAGCAGCCGGAATTTACAGGGGAGGTACGAGCAGTACTTC.

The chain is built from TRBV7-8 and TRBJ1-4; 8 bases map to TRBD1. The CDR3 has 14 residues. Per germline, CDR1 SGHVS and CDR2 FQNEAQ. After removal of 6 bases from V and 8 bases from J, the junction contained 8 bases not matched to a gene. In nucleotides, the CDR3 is TGTGCCAGCAGTCACAGACAGGGGTACGAAAAACTGTTTTTT. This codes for CASSHRQGYEKLFF.

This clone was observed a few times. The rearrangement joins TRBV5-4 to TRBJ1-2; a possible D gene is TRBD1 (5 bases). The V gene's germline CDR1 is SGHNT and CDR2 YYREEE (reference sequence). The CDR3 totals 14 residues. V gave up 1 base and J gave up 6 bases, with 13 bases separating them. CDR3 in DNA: TGTGCCAGCAGCTTGCAGGGTGGGGCTAATGGCTACACCTTC. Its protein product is CASSLQGGANGYTF. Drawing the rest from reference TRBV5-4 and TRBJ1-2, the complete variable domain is ETGVTQSPTHLIKTRGQQVTLRCSSQSGHNTVSWYQQALGQGPQFIFQYYREEENGRGNFPPRFSGLQFPNYSSELNVNALELDDSALYLCASSLQGGANGYTFGSGTRLTVV.

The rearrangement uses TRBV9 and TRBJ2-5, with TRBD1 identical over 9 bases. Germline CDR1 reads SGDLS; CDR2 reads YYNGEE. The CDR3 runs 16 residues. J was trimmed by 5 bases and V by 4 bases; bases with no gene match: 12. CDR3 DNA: TGTGCCAGCAGCCCAGCCGGGACAGGGTTGATTGAGACCCAGTACTTC. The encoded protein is CASSPAGTGLIETQYF.

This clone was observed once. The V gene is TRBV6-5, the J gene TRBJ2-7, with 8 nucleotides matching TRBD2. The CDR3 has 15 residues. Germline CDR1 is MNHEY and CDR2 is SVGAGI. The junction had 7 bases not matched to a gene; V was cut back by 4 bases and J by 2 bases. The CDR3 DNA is TGTGCCAGCAGTTCCGGGACTAGAGGGGCCTACGAGCAGTACTTC. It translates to CASSSGTRGAYEQYF.

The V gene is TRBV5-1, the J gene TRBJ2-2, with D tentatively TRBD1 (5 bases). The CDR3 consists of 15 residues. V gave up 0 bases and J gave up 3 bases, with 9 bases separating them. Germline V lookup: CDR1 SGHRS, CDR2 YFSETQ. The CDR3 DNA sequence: TGCGCCAGCAGCTTGGGTGGGGCGGACACCGGGGAGCTGTTTTTT. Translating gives CASSLGGADTGELFF.

CDR3 DNA: TGTGCCAGCAGCCAAGAAACAGCAAACACTGAAGCTTTCTTT. This gives the protein CASSQETANTEAFF. The chain recombines TRBV3-1 (or the pseudogene TRBV3-2) with TRBJ1-1, with unresolved D. The germline V gene encodes CDR1 LGHDT and CDR2 YNNKEL (reference sequence). This CDR3 has 14 residues. V lost 0 bases and J lost 2, with 7 bases in between.

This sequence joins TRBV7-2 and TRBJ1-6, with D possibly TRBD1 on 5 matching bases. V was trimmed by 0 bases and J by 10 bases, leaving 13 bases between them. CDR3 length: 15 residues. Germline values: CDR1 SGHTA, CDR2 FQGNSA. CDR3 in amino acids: CASSLARGSASPLHF. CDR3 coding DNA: TGTGCCAGCAGCTTAGCGCGGGGGAGTGCATCACCCCTCCACTTT. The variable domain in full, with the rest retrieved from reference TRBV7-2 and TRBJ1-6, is GAGVSQSPSNKVTEKGKDVELRCDPISGHTALYWYRQSLGQGLEFLIYFQGNSAPDKSGLPSDRFSAERTGGSVSTLTIQRTQQEDSAVYLCASSLARGSASPLHFGNGTRLTVT.

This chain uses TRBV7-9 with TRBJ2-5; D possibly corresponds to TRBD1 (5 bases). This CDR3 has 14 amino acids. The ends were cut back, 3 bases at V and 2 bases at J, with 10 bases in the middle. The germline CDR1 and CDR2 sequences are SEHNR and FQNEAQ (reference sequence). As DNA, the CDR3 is TGTGCCAGCAGCTTGGCAGGGTGGCAAGAGACCCAGTACTTC. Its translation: CASSLAGWQETQYF.

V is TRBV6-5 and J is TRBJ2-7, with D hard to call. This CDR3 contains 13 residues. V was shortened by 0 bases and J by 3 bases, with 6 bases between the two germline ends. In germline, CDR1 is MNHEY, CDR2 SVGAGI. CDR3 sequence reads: CASSYSRFYEQYF. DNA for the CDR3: TGTGCCAGCAGTTACTCTCGGTTCTACGAGCAGTACTTC.

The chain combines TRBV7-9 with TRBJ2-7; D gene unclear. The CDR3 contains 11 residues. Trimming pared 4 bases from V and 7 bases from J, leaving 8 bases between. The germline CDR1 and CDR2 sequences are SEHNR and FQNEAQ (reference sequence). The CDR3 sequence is CASSSGWEQYF. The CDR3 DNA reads TGTGCCAGCAGCTCCGGGTGGGAGCAGTACTTC.

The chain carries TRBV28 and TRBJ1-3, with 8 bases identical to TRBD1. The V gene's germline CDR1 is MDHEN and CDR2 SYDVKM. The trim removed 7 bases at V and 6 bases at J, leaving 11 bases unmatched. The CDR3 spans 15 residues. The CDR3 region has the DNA TGTGCCAGCACCAAGGGACAGGAGGTGACAAACACCATATATTTT. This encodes CASTKGQEVTNTIYF.

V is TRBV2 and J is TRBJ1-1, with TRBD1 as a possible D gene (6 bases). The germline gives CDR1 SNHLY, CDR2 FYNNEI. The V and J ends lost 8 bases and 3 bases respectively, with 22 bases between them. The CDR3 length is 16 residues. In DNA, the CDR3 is TGTGCCAGCTCTGCCACCGGGGGCCTGGGGGACACTGAAGCTTTCTTT. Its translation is CASSATGGLGDTEAFF.

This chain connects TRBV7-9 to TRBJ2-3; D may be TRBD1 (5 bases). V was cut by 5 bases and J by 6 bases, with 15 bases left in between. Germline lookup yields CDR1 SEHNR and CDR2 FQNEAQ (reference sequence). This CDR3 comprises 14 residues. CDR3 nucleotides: TGTGCCAGCAGCAGGGGTTTAGGGGCGGATACGCAGTATTTT. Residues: CASSRGLGADTQYF.

DNA for the CDR3: TGTGCCAGCAGCGTAGGGTCAGGGACCTACGAGCAGTACTTC. This translates into CASSVGSGTYEQYF. This sequence joins TRBV9 and TRBJ2-7, with a possible D match to TRBD1 (5 bases). CDR3 length equals 14 residues. CDR1 and CDR2 (germline): SGDLS, YYNGEE. With 0 bases removed from V and 2 bases from J, the gap between germline ends came to 9 bases.